A single sample is the source of the 9 T cell receptor beta chains below, sequenced in a study of chemoradiotherapy in HPV16-positive cancers. This table comes from immunoSEQ multiplex PCR, and its TCRdb copy is limited to in-frame clones, with some not included. The table records more than 7,500 clones, around 90% of them present only once. The specimen comprised blood, sampled from a patient who underwent chemoradiotherapy. All receptors come from a human donor with HPV-associated anogenital cancer.

This clone was recorded once. This chain joins TRBV19 and TRBJ2-7, with D perhaps TRBD1 (6 bases). CDR3 size: 14 residues. Germline V gene data show CDR1 as LNHDA and CDR2 as SQIVND (reference sequence). V lost 4 bases to trimming and J lost 3 bases, with 13 bases between them. CDR3 DNA: TGTGCCAGTAGTACGCCGGGACAAGTCTACGAGCAGTACTTC. Residues: CASSTPGQVYEQYF.

The chain combines TRBV10-1 with TRBJ2-7; 8 bases are a match to TRBD2. Germline-derived CDR1 and CDR2 are WNHNN and SYGVQD (reference sequence). CDR3 length: 13 amino acids. The V gene end was trimmed by 5 bases and the J gene end by 2 bases; junction bases not matched to a gene: 2. The CDR3 DNA reads TGCGCCAGCAGTCCGGGACTAGCCTACGAGCAGTACTTC. Residues: CASSPGLAYEQYF.

The rearrangement links TRBV9 to TRBJ1-1; TRBD1 matches 7 bases. From germline, CDR1 is SGDLS and CDR2 YYNGEE. The CDR3 is 14 residues long. Unmatched junction bases numbered 7, after V lost 7 bases and J lost 1 base. The CDR3 loop reads CASGDRAGNTEAFF. The CDR3 DNA reads as TGTGCCAGCGGAGACAGGGCTGGGAACACTGAAGCTTTCTTT.

This chain links TRBV5-1 with TRBJ2-3; D perhaps matches TRBD2 (5 bases). Trimming cost V 4 bases and J 4 bases, with 10 bases left between them. The CDR3 length is 13 residues. Germline values: CDR1 SGHRS, CDR2 YFSETQ. CDR3 bases: TGCGCCAGCAGCCCCCTAGCCGCAGATACGCAGTATTTT. It encodes CASSPLAADTQYF. Looking up the rest from reference TRBV5-1 and TRBJ2-3 gives the full variable domain: KAGVTQTPRYLIKTRGQQVTLSCSPISGHRSVSWYQQTPGQGLQFLFEYFSETQRNKGNFPGRFSGRQFSNSRSEMNVSTLELGDSALYLCASSPLAADTQYFGPGTRLTVL.

CDR3 sequence (DNA): TGTGCCAGCAGCTTAGTTGGCCAGGACTACGAGCAGTACTTC. It yields the protein CASSLVGQDYEQYF. J is TRBJ2-7 and V is TRBV7-9, with no clear D. The CDR3 is 14 residues long. Trimming left V 1 base short and J 3 bases short, with 10 bases between. Germline lookup yields CDR1 SEHNR and CDR2 FQNEAQ (reference sequence). The complete variable domain, with remaining parts taken from reference TRBV7-9 and TRBJ2-7, reads DTGVSQNPRHKITKRGQNVTFRCDPISEHNRLYWYRQTLGQGPEFLTYFQNEAQLEKSRLLSDRFSAERPKGSFSTLEIQRTEQGDSAMYLCASSLVGQDYEQYFGPGTRLTVT.

V gene TRBV5-1 combines with J gene TRBJ1-3; D unresolved. The CDR3 sequence is 11 residues long. With 2 bases removed from V and 3 bases from J, the gap between germline ends came to 0 bases. Germline CDR1 reads SGHRS; CDR2 reads YFSETQ. The CDR3 here is CASSFGNTIYF. CDR3 DNA sequence: TGCGCCAGCAGCTTTGGAAACACCATATATTTT.

This clone has a single count. The chain has TRBV29-1 and TRBJ1-2; D remains ambiguous. Germline V gene lookup returns CDR1 SQVTM and CDR2 ANQGSEA. V lost 5 bases and J lost 3, with 7 bases in between. The CDR3 is 11 amino acids. The CDR3: CSVFGHYGYTF. The CDR3 DNA reads as TGCAGCGTTTTTGGCCACTATGGCTACACCTTC.

The chain recombines TRBV11-2 with TRBJ2-3; possibly TRBD2 for D (5 bases). Trimming took off 0 bases at V and 10 bases at J, with 14 bases between the two ends. Germline loops: CDR1 SGHAT, CDR2 FQNNGV. The CDR3 has 14 residues. CDR3 protein: CASSLDRRLGAQYF. CDR3 bases: TGTGCCAGCAGCTTAGACAGGAGGCTGGGTGCGCAGTATTTT.

This chain links TRBV6-1 with TRBJ2-7; 8 bases align to TRBD1. The V gene's germline CDR1 is MNHNS and CDR2 SASEGT. J lost 1 base, V lost 4 bases, and 3 bases had no gene match. The CDR3 is 14 amino acids. CDR3 in amino acids: CASSAGTGSYEQYF. CDR3 sequence (DNA): TGTGCCAGCAGTGCCGGGACAGGATCCTACGAGCAGTACTTC.